The source of this T cell receptor (beta chain) is a study of a mutant IDH1 vaccine in newly diagnosed glioma. Study information: Administration of eight vaccinations to patients took place in weeks 1, 3, 5, 7, 11, 15, 19, 23. Therapy received beforehand was radiotherapy, temozolomide, or both, with most patients given both. Averaging around 42 years of age, treated patients were about 62% male and approximately 38% female.

V lost 6 bases and J 3 bases, leaving 8 bases between the germline ends. The CDR3 covers 12 residues. CDR1 is MNHEY, CDR2 SMNVEV, per germline (reference sequence). Worth noting for this clone: Antigen: not known.

Time point noted: week 23, last vaccination. All doses held 300 ug of mutant IDH1 20-mer peptide, with topical imiquimod. New astrocytomas of WHO grade 3 or 4 that were IDH1-mutant and ATRX-lost were found in the donors. Assay: immunoSEQ multiplex PCR; the TCRdb copy retains only in-frame clones and omits some. This sample has about 53,000 clones, with 81% found just once. The V gene is TRBV27, the J gene TRBJ1-1; D is unresolved. The source of this sequence is a woman between 40 and 55 years old with glioma. Some clones in this sample may be carry-over from other donors' samples. The specimen comprised PBMCs, sampled from a glioma patient whose treatment included an IDH1 peptide vaccine. CDR3 residues: CASSGFDTEAFF. The CDR3 DNA follows: TGTGCCAGCAGCGGTTTCGACACTGAAGCTTTCTTT.